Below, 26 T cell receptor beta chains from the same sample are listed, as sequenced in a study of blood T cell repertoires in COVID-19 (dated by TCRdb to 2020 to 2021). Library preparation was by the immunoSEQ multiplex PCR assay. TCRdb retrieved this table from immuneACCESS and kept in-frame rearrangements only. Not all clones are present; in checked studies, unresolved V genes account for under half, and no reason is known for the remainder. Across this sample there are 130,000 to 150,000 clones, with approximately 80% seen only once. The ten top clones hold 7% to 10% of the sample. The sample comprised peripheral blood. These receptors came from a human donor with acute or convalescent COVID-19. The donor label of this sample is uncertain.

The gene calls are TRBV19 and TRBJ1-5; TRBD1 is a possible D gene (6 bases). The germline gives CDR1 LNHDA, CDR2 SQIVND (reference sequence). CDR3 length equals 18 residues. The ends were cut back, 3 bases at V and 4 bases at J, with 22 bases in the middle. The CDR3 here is CASSMPRATGGGNQPQHF. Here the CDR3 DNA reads TGTGCCAGTAGTATGCCCCGCGCAACGGGGGGCGGGAATCAGCCCCAGCATTTT.

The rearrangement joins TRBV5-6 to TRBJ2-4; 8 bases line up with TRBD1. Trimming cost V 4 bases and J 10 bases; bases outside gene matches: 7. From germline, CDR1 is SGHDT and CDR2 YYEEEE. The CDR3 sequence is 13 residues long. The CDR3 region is CASSPDRARIQYF. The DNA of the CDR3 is TGTGCCAGCAGCCCGGACAGGGCCAGGATTCAGTACTTC.

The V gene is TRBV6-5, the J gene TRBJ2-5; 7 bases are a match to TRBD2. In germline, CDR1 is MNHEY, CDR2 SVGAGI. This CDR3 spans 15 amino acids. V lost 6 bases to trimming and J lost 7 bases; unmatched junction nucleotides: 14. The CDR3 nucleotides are TGTGCCAGCAGCCCGGGGGAGGGGTCAAGAGGGACCCAGTACTTC. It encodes CASSPGEGSRGTQYF.

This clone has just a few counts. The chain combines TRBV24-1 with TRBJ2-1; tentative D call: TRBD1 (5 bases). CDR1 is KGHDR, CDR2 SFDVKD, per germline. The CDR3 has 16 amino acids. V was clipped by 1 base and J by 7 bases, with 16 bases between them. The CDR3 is CATSDFKGGAWNEQFF. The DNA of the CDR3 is TGTGCCACCAGTGATTTTAAGGGTGGGGCCTGGAATGAGCAGTTCTTC.

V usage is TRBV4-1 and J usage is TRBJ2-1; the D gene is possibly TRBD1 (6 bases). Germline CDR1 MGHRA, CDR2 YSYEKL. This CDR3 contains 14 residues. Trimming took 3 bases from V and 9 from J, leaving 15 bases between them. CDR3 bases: TGCGCCAGCAGCCAGTCCCAGGGGTGGGGTGAGCAGTTCTTC. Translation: CASSQSQGWGEQFF.

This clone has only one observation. The CDR3 loop is CSASFTNTGELFF. Written as DNA, the CDR3 is TGCAGTGCTAGTTTCACGAACACCGGGGAGCTGTTTTTT. The chain uses TRBV20-1 and TRBJ2-2; D uncertain. V lost 3 bases, J lost 0 bases, and 5 bases lay in between. Germline values: CDR1 DFQATT, CDR2 SNEGSKA (reference sequence). This CDR3 has 13 residues.

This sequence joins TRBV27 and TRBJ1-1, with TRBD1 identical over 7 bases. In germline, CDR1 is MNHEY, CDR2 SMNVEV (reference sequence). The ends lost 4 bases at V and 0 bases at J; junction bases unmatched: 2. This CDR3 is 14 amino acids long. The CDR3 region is CASSSTGLNTEAFF. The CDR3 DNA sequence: TGTGCCAGCAGTTCGACAGGGTTGAACACTGAAGCTTTCTTT.

This CDR3 reads CASSFQGDTEAFF. DNA of the CDR3: TGTGCCAGCAGCTTCCAGGGGGACACTGAAGCTTTCTTT. This sequence joins TRBV7-2 and TRBJ1-1; 7 bases are a match to TRBD1. Germline-derived CDR1 and CDR2 are SGHTA and FQGNSA. J lost 3 bases, V lost 3 bases, and 1 base had no gene match. The CDR3 is 13 residues long.

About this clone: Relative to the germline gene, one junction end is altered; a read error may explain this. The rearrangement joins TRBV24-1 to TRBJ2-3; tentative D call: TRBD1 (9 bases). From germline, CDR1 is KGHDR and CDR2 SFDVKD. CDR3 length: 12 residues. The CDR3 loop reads CATSVAGQGVDF. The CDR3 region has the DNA TGTGCCACCAGTGTAGCGGGACAGGGCGTCGATTTT.

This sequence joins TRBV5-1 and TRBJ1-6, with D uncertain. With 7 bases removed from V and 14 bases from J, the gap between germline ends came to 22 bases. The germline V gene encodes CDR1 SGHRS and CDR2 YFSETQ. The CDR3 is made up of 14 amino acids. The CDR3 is CASRRWGGPYTLHF. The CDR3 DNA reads TGCGCCAGCCGCAGGTGGGGAGGTCCCTACACCCTCCACTTT.

The CDR3, as DNA: TGTGCCAGCAGCTCTGACAGCGGGGAGCTGTTTTTT. This encodes CASSSDSGELFF. The rearrangement joins TRBV12-3 or TRBV12-4 to TRBJ2-2, with D tentatively TRBD1 (5 bases). The CDR3 loop spans 12 amino acids. The V end lost 6 bases, the J end lost 7 bases, and 9 bases lay between the germline ends.

CDR3 coding DNA: TGTGCCAGCAGCTTAGCGCGGGGAGGCCAGCCCCAGCATTTT. It encodes CASSLARGGQPQHF. The V and J genes are TRBV7-2 and TRBJ1-5; D is uncertain. The CDR3 spans 14 residues. V dropped 0 bases and J dropped 7 bases, with 10 bases sitting between them. The V gene's germline CDR1 is SGHTA and CDR2 FQGNSA.

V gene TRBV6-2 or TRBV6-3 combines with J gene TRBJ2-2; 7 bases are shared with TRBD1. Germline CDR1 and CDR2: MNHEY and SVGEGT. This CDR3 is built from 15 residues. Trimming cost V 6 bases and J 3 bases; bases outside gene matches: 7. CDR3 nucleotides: TGTGCCAGCAGCCGAGGGGGCCCTTACACCGGGGAGCTGTTTTTT. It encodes CASSRGGPYTGELFF.

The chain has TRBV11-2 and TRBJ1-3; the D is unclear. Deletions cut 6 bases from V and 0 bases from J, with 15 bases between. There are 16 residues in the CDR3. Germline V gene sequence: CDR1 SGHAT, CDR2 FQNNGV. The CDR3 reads CASSLRSTHSGNTIYF. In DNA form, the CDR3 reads TGTGCCAGCAGTTTGCGTTCGACTCACTCTGGAAACACCATATATTTT.

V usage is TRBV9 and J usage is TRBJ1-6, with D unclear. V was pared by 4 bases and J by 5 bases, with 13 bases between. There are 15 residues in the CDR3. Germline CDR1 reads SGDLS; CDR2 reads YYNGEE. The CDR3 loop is CASSTTWQDNSPLHF. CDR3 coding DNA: TGTGCCAGCAGCACAACATGGCAGGATAATTCACCCCTCCACTTT.

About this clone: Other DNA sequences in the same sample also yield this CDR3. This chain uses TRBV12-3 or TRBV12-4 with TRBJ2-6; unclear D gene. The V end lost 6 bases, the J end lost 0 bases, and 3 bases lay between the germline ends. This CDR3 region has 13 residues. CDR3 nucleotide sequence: TGTGCCAGCAGCTACTCTGGGGCCAACGTCCTGACTTTC. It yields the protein CASSYSGANVLTF.

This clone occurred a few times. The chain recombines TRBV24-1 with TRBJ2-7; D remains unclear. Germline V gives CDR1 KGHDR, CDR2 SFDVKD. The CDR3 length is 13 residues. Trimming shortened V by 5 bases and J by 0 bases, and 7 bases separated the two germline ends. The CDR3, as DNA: TGTGCCACCAGTGCGTCGGTCTCCTACGAGCAGTACTTC. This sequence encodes CATSASVSYEQYF.

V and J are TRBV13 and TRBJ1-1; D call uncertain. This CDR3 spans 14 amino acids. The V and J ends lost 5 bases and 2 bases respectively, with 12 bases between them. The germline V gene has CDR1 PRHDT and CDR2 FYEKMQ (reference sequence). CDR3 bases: TGTGCCAGCAGCCCTCGTCGAGGAAACACTGAAGCTTTCTTT. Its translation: CASSPRRGNTEAFF. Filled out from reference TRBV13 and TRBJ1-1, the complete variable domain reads AAGVIQSPRHLIKEKRETATLKCYPIPRHDTVYWYQQGPGQDPQFLISFYEKMQSDKGSIPDRFSAQQFSDYHSELNMSSLELGDSALYFCASSPRRGNTEAFFGQGTRLTVV.

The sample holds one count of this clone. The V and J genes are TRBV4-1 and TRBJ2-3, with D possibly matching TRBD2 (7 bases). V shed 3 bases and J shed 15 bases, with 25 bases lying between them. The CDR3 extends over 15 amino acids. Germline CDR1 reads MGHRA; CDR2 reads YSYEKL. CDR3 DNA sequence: TGCGCCAGCAGCCACCCAATAAGGAACGGGGGGCCGCCCTATTTT. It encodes CASSHPIRNGGPPYF.

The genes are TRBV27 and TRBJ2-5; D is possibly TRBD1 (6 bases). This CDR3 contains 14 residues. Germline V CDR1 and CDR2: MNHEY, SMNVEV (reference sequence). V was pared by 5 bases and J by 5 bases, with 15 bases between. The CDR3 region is CASSPQGTRETQYF. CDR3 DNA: TGTGCCAGCAGTCCACAGGGCACCAGGGAGACCCAGTACTTC.

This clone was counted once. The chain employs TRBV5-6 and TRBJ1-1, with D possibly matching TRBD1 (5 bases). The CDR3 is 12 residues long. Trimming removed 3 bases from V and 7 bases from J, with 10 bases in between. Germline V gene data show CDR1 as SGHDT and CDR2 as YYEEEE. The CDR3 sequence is CASSSGGVEAFF. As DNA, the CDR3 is TGTGCCAGCAGCTCTGGGGGGGTTGAAGCTTTCTTT.

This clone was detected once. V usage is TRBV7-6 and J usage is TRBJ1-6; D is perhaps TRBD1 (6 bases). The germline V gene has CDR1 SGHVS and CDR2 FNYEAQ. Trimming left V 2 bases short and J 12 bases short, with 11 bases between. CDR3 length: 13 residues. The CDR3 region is CASSLRNREPLHF. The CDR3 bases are TGTGCCAGCAGCTTACGTAACAGGGAACCCCTCCACTTT.

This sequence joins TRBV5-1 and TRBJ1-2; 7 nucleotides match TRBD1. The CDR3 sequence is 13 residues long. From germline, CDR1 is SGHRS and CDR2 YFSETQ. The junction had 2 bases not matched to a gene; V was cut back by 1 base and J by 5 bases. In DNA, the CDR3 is TGCGCCAGCAGCTTGTCACAGGGGTATGGCTACACCTTC. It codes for CASSLSQGYGYTF.

This CDR3 is CASSPPGGAGELFF. DNA for the CDR3: TGTGCCAGCAGCCCTCCTGGCGGTGCCGGGGAGCTGTTTTTT. The chain carries TRBV7-6 and TRBJ2-2; D uncertain. Trimming shortened V by 5 bases and J by 6 bases, and 13 bases separated the two germline ends. The CDR3 is 14 amino acids. Germline-derived CDR1 and CDR2 are SGHVS and FNYEAQ. The whole variable domain, filled in from reference TRBV7-6 and TRBJ2-2, reads GAGVSQSPRYKVTKRGQDVALRCDPISGHVSLYWYRQALGQGPEFLTYFNYEAQQDKSGLPNDRFSAERPEGSISTLTIQRTEQRDSAMYRCASSPPGGAGELFFGEGSRLTVL.

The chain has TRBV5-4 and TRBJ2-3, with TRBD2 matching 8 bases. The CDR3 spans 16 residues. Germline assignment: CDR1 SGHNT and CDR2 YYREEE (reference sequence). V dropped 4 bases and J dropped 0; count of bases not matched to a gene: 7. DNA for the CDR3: TGTGCCAGCAGCCTACTAGCGGCCCCTAGCACAGATACGCAGTATTTT. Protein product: CASSLLAAPSTDTQYF.

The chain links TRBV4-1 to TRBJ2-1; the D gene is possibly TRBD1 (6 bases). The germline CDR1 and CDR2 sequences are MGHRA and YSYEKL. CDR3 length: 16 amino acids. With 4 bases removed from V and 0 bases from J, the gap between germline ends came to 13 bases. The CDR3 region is CASSRGTGSSYNEQFF. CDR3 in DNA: TGCGCCAGCAGCCGAGGAACAGGGAGCTCCTACAATGAGCAGTTCTTC.